This entry concerns a single T cell receptor (beta chain). Clones were read by immunoSEQ multiplex PCR, and TCRdb kept only the in-frame ones, dropping some. The sample consists of about 99,000 clones, roughly 76% of them appearing once. This CDR3 spans 14 amino acids. V lost 4 bases and J lost 8; bases outside the gene matches: 6. The germline V gene has CDR1 SGHRS and CDR2 YFSETQ. This entry comes from a study of glioma-infiltrating T cells after dendritic cell vaccination. Blood PBMC samples: pre-vaccination, two weeks post third vaccination, and at tumor progression. The receptor's source is a human donor with glioblastoma. The gene calls are TRBV5-1 and TRBJ1-4; 9 nucleotides align to TRBD1. Specimen: blood, collected before dendritic cell vaccination. The CDR3, as DNA: TGCGCCAGCAGCGCGGGACAGGGAGGGGAAAAACTGTTTTTT. It specifies CASSAGQGGEKLFF.